This entry concerns a single T cell receptor (beta chain). Its antigen is as yet unknown. These data come from a study of neurological immune-mediated disorders. Points from the study as a whole: TCR-beta repertoires seemed private in all groups, with no expanded CDR3 amino acid sequences shared.

The group of healthy controls was made up of people who were blood bank volunteers in Maryland, USA. Use was made of under 1.2 million CD4+ or CD8+ T cells in sorted libraries. By 5'RACE with 10-nucleotide random UMIs, the cDNA was made. MiXCR was run by TCRdb on the 5' RACE reads, yielding one entry per CDR3 protein. This sample has 44,000 or so distinct CDR3 sequences, with about 6% found just once. Sequenced input: CD4+ T cells from blood. This sequence was found in a woman aged 40 to 50 in good health.

The CDR3 loop is CASSSTGGSFEQYF. CDR3 DNA: TGTGCCAGCAGCTCGACAGGGGGCTCGTTCGAGCAGTACTTC. J is TRBJ2-7 and V is TRBV7-7, with TRBD1 identical over 10 bases. The CDR3 loop spans 14 amino acids. The germline V gene has CDR1 SSHAT and CDR2 FNYEAQ (reference sequence). J was trimmed by 6 bases and V by 4 bases; bases with no gene match: 6.